This passage covers 14 T cell receptor beta chains from one sample sequenced in a study of cytomegalovirus exposure and HLA in healthy donors. The primer mix had 60 Vbeta and 13 Jbeta primers. The data were produced by immunoSEQ multiplex PCR, yet TCRdb's version contains in-frame clones alone and is incomplete. The table lists under 200,000 clones, around 76% of them singletons. Sequenced: PBMCs. The receptor set was obtained from a man aged 25 to 40 in good health and CMV-seronegative.

The V and J genes are TRBV12-5 and TRBJ2-1; 7 bases match TRBD2. The length of the CDR3 is 14 residues. CDR1 and CDR2 from the germline V gene are LGHNT and FRNRAP. Germline trimming cut 6 bases from V and 6 bases from J; bases unmatched to any gene: 8. The CDR3 reads CASGTRGEGNEQFF. The CDR3 nucleotides read TGTGCTAGTGGGACCCGGGGGGAAGGCAATGAGCAGTTCTTC.

The V gene is TRBV7-9, the J gene TRBJ2-7; D might be TRBD2 (5 bases). Germline V gene lookup returns CDR1 SEHNR and CDR2 FQNEAQ (reference sequence). The CDR3 runs 15 residues. Deletions cut 5 bases from V and 0 bases from J, with 14 bases between. The CDR3 sequence: CASSQSLGVSYEQYF. In DNA, the CDR3 is TGTGCCAGCAGCCAAAGTCTCGGGGTCTCCTACGAGCAGTACTTC.

Of note for this clone: One junction end does not reproduce the germline sequence, and a read error may be involved. This chain uses TRBV30 with TRBJ1-4, with a weak D call TRBD1 (5 bases). Germline V gene sequence: CDR1 GTSNPN, CDR2 SVGIG (reference sequence). This CDR3 is 14 amino acids long. CDR3 sequence (DNA): TGTGCCTGGAGTGTGGCAGGGCTAAATGAAAAACTGCTTTTT. Protein: CAWSVAGLNEKLLF.

The chain is built from TRBV27 and TRBJ2-1, with 7 bases lining up with TRBD2. Germline V lookup: CDR1 MNHEY, CDR2 SMNVEV (reference sequence). After removal of 2 bases from V and 0 bases from J, the junction contained 1 base not matched to a gene. The CDR3 runs to 15 residues. CDR3 residues: CASSLLAVSYNEQFF. The CDR3 nucleotides are TGTGCCAGCAGTTTACTAGCGGTCTCCTACAATGAGCAGTTCTTC.

This chain links TRBV11-3 with TRBJ2-7; D unclear. CDR3 length: 13 amino acids. The V and J ends lost 5 bases and 3 bases respectively, with 11 bases between them. In germline, CDR1 is SGHNT, CDR2 YENEEA. CDR3 DNA sequence: TGTGCCAGCAGCCCCGGTCTCATCTACGAGCAGTACTTC. Translated, it gives CASSPGLIYEQYF.

Only a few counts were recorded for this clone. The chain carries TRBV5-4 and TRBJ2-7; 7 bases agree with TRBD2. V was clipped by 4 bases and J by 2 bases; unmatched bases: 12. Germline V gene data show CDR1 as SGHNT and CDR2 as YYREEE (reference sequence). The CDR3 covers 16 residues. The CDR3: CASSRGAASGTYEQYF. The CDR3 region has the DNA TGTGCCAGCAGCCGTGGGGCGGCTAGCGGCACCTACGAGCAGTACTTC.

This clone was detected a few times. Here the CDR3 reads CASSLQGSNTEAFF. As DNA, the CDR3 is TGCGCCAGCAGCTTACAGGGATCGAACACTGAAGCTTTCTTT. The chain is built from TRBV5-1 and TRBJ1-1, with a possible D match to TRBD1 (6 bases). The CDR3 is 14 residues long. Germline V gene lookup returns CDR1 SGHRS and CDR2 YFSETQ. V was pared by 2 bases and J by 1 base, with 9 bases between. The variable domain in full, with the rest retrieved from reference TRBV5-1 and TRBJ1-1, is KAGVTQTPRYLIKTRGQQVTLSCSPISGHRSVSWYQQTPGQGLQFLFEYFSETQRNKGNFPGRFSGRQFSNSRSEMNVSTLELGDSALYLCASSLQGSNTEAFFGQGTRLTVV.

The chain employs TRBV7-3 and TRBJ1-1, with unresolved D. Germline-derived CDR1 and CDR2 are SGHTA and FQGTGA. CDR3 length: 14 residues. V was shortened by 0 bases and J by 1 base, with 6 bases between the two germline ends. The CDR3 DNA reads TGTGCCAGCAGCTTAACAACTGAGAACACTGAAGCTTTCTTT. Amino acid sequence: CASSLTTENTEAFF. Full variable domain (missing parts from reference TRBV7-3 and TRBJ1-1): GAGVSQTPSNKVTEKGKYVELRCDPISGHTALYWYRQSLGQGPEFLIYFQGTGAADDSGLPNDRFFAVRPEGSVSTLKIQRTERGDSAVYLCASSLTTENTEAFFGQGTRLTVV.

The V and J genes are TRBV27 and TRBJ2-7; perhaps TRBD1 as D (8 bases). This CDR3 is built from 14 residues. The V end lost 6 bases, the J end lost 4 bases, and 16 bases lay between the germline ends. CDR1 and CDR2 (germline): MNHEY, SMNVEV (reference sequence). The CDR3 protein is CASRGGQGAYEQYF. The CDR3 DNA is TGTGCCAGCAGGGGGGGGCAGGGGGCTTACGAGCAGTACTTC.

The chain carries TRBV6-4 and TRBJ1-1, with a possible D match to TRBD1 (5 bases). CDR1 and CDR2 (germline): MRHNA, SNTAGT. Trimming removed 6 bases at V and 2 bases at J, with 13 bases between. There are 14 residues in the CDR3. Here the CDR3 DNA reads TGTGCCAGCAGAGATATGGACAAAAACACTGAAGCTTTCTTT. It codes for CASRDMDKNTEAFF.

The rearrangement uses TRBV28 and TRBJ2-1; TRBD2 agrees at 7 bases. The CDR3 is 17 amino acids. The ends lost 4 bases at V and 0 bases at J; junction bases unmatched: 9. From germline, CDR1 is MDHEN and CDR2 SYDVKM. The CDR3 DNA reads TGTGCCAGCAGTTCCCACCAAGCGGGAAGCTCCTACAATGAGCAGTTCTTC. Translating gives CASSSHQAGSSYNEQFF.

This clone was observed a handful of times. The V and J genes are TRBV14 and TRBJ1-2; 7 nucleotides agree with TRBD1. CDR3 length: 13 residues. Unmatched junction bases numbered 5, after V lost 3 bases and J lost 7 bases. Germline assignment: CDR1 SGHDN and CDR2 FVKESK. This CDR3 is CASSQTTGVGYTF. CDR3 nucleotide sequence: TGTGCCAGCAGCCAGACCACAGGGGTTGGCTACACCTTC.

This clone has only one observation. The chain carries TRBV6-1 and TRBJ2-5; 8 nucleotides match TRBD1. Germline values: CDR1 MNHNS, CDR2 SASEGT. Germline trimming cut 11 bases from V and 4 bases from J; bases unmatched to any gene: 15. The CDR3 is 15 amino acids. DNA for the CDR3: TGTGCCTACGGGCTTGGACAGGGAATTCGAGAGACCCAGTACTTC. It encodes CAYGLGQGIRETQYF.

Notes on this clone: Distinct nucleotide sequences in the sample also encode this CDR3. The chain links TRBV9 to TRBJ1-1; a weak D match, TRBD1 (5 bases). Germline V gives CDR1 SGDLS, CDR2 YYNGEE. V was trimmed by 2 bases and J by 1 base, leaving 6 bases between them. The CDR3 has 13 amino acids. CDR3 loop: CASSVQGNTEAFF. The DNA for the CDR3 is TGTGCCAGCAGCGTTCAGGGGAACACTGAAGCTTTCTTT.